This T cell receptor beta chain was obtained from a study of cytomegalovirus exposure and HLA in healthy donors. To note about this clone: The antigen is not known.

Primers: 60 Vbeta forward and 13 Jbeta reverse. Assay: immunoSEQ multiplex PCR; the TCRdb copy retains only in-frame clones and omits some. This repertoire comprises some 130,000 clones; its ten largest clones make up just under 2%. Study conclusions and caveats: Presence/absence analysis assumed near-uniform sequencing depth across donors. In terms of immune exposure information, only CMV serostatus was available. The CMV antigen specificity of a few CMV-associated chains was confirmed through in vitro analysis. As a later analysis revealed, the rate of TCR association differed by HLA locus, with DRB1 most and HLA-C fewest.

The receptor was isolated from a woman aged 55-70 years in good health and CMV-seronegative. Sequenced input: PBMCs.

The CDR3 reads CASSLGAGEDDEQFF. The CDR3 DNA sequence: TGTGCCAGCAGCTTAGGGGCAGGGGAAGACGATGAGCAGTTCTTC. V usage is TRBV11-3 and J usage is TRBJ2-1; D possibly corresponds to TRBD1 (6 bases). The germline V gene has CDR1 SGHNT and CDR2 YENEEA. This CDR3 comprises 15 residues. The V end lost 1 base, the J end lost 8 bases, and 15 bases lay between the germline ends.